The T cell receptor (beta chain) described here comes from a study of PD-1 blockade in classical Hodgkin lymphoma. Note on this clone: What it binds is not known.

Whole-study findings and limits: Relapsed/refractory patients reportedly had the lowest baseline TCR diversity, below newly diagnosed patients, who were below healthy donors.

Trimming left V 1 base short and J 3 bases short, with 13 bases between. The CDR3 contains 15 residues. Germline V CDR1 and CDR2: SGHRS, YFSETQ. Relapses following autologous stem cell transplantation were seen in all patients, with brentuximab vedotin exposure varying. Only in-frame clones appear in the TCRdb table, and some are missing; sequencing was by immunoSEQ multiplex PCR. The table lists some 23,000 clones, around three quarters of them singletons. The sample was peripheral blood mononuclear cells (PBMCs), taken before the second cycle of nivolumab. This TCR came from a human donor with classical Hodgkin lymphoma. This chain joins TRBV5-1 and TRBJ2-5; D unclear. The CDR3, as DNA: TGCGCCAGCAGCTTGTTAGCAGCTTATGAAGAGACCCAGTACTTC. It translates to CASSLLAAYEETQYF.